The next 15 T cell receptor beta chains were all read from a single sample in a study of blood T cell repertoires in COVID-19. This table comes from immunoSEQ multiplex PCR, and its TCRdb copy is limited to in-frame clones, with some not included. Among roughly 34,000 clones listed, about nine tenths were seen once. The specimen sequenced was peripheral blood. These receptors were collected from an older man with active COVID-19.

This clone was counted once. V and J are TRBV4-1 and TRBJ1-4, with D hard to call. V was shortened by 4 bases and J by 5 bases, with 8 bases between the two germline ends. Per germline, CDR1 MGHRA and CDR2 YSYEKL. The CDR3 is 13 residues long. CDR3 in amino acids: CASSLWRNEKLFF. The CDR3 DNA reads TGCGCCAGCAGCCTTTGGAGAAATGAAAAACTGTTTTTT.

V gene TRBV11-3 combines with J gene TRBJ2-2; 11 bases align to TRBD2. The CDR3 is 18 residues long. Germline-derived CDR1 and CDR2 are SGHNT and YENEEA. V shed 0 bases, J shed 1 base, and the junction held 4 bases outside the gene matches. The CDR3 spells CASSLEVLAGGNTGELFF. In nucleotides, the CDR3 is TGTGCCAGCAGCTTAGAGGTCCTAGCGGGAGGGAACACCGGGGAGCTGTTTTTT. The full variable domain, rest sourced from reference TRBV11-3 and TRBJ2-2, is EAGVVQSPRYKIIEKKQPVAFWCNPISGHNTLYWYLQNLGQGPELLIRYENEEAVDDSQLPKDRFSAERLKGVDSTLKIQPAELGDSAVYLCASSLEVLAGGNTGELFFGEGSRLTVL.

The gene calls are TRBV19 and TRBJ1-3; 7 bases agree with TRBD1. J gave up 3 bases and V 5 bases, and 10 bases lay outside the gene matches. The germline V gene encodes CDR1 LNHDA and CDR2 SQIVND (reference sequence). This CDR3 is built from 16 residues. CDR3 coding DNA: TGTGCCAGTAGTCCAACGACAGGGATGGGTGGAAACACCATATATTTT. Amino acid sequence: CASSPTTGMGGNTIYF.

V usage is TRBV5-1 and J usage is TRBJ1-4; D might be TRBD1 (5 bases). Trimming left V 1 base short and J 4 bases short, with 14 bases between. The length of the CDR3 is 16 residues. CDR1 SGHRS and CDR2 YFSETQ come from the germline V gene. For the CDR3, the DNA is TGCGCCAGCAGCTTGTCCCCCGGGGGGGGTAATGAAAAACTGTTTTTT. It codes for CASSLSPGGGNEKLFF.

The V and J genes are TRBV7-2 and TRBJ1-1; 7 positions match TRBD1. With 5 bases clipped from V and 3 bases from J, the junction kept 9 bases outside the gene matches. This CDR3 contains 15 residues. Germline V gives CDR1 SGHTA, CDR2 FQGNSA. CDR3 sequence (DNA): TGTGCCAGCAGCCCAGGGGACAGAACGTACACTGAAGCTTTCTTT. This translates into CASSPGDRTYTEAFF.

This clone has only a few counts. The identical CDR3 is also encoded by other nucleotide sequences in the sample. The chain links TRBV6-5 to TRBJ2-1, with TRBD2 identical over 7 bases. Trimming took 0 bases from V and 4 from J; bases not matched to a gene: 6. The CDR3 runs 16 residues. CDR1 is MNHEY and CDR2 is SVGAGI in the germline V gene. CDR3 in amino acids: CASSYSGGRRYNEQFF. The CDR3 DNA reads as TGTGCCAGCAGTTACTCGGGGGGGAGACGGTACAATGAGCAGTTCTTC.

This clone has a single count. V gene TRBV10-1 combines with J gene TRBJ2-3, with 7 bases matching TRBD1. The trim removed 2 bases at V and 6 bases at J, leaving 5 bases unmatched. CDR3 length equals 14 residues. Germline V lookup: CDR1 WNHNN, CDR2 SYGVQD (reference sequence). CDR3 in DNA: TGCGCCAGCAGTGAGGACAGGGCAGGGGATACGCAGTATTTT. This sequence encodes CASSEDRAGDTQYF.

The J gene is TRBJ2-7, the V gene TRBV4-3; D gene unclear. Germline V CDR1 and CDR2: LGHNA, YSLEER. The CDR3 contains 15 residues. The V gene lost 0 bases and the J gene lost 4 bases, with 13 bases spanning the gap. The DNA of the CDR3 is TGCGCCAGCAGCCAAGAGCCTAGGTCCCCTTACGAGCAGTACTTC. Its protein product is CASSQEPRSPYEQYF.

J is TRBJ2-2 and V is TRBV12-3 or TRBV12-4, with D maybe TRBD2 (6 bases). Trimming took off 5 bases at V and 6 bases at J, with 10 bases between the two ends. The CDR3 covers 13 residues. CDR3 loop: CASSQREAGELFF. The CDR3 DNA follows: TGTGCCAGCAGTCAGAGGGAGGCCGGGGAGCTGTTTTTT.

The CDR3 is CASSSATSVDNTQYF. DNA of the CDR3: TGTGCCAGCAGTTCCGCGACTAGCGTAGACAATACGCAGTATTTT. The chain carries TRBV2 and TRBJ2-3; TRBD2 agrees at 8 bases. V lost 5 bases and J lost 7; bases outside the gene matches: 11. This CDR3 contains 15 residues. The germline V gene encodes CDR1 SNHLY and CDR2 FYNNEI.

This clone came up a few times. The chain joins TRBV4-1 to TRBJ2-1, with 7 bases fitting TRBD2. The CDR3 length is 16 residues. V lost 2 bases to trimming and J lost 4 bases; unmatched junction nucleotides: 8. Germline V lookup: CDR1 MGHRA, CDR2 YSYEKL. For the CDR3, the DNA is TGCGCCAGCAGCCAACAAACTAGCGCGCGATACAATGAGCAGTTCTTC. Its protein is CASSQQTSARYNEQFF.

J is TRBJ2-5 and V is TRBV9; D might be TRBD1 (6 bases). This CDR3 region has 14 residues. V lost 3 bases, J lost 9 bases, and 18 bases lay in between. Germline CDR1 and CDR2: SGDLS and YYNGEE. As DNA, the CDR3 is TGTGCCAGCAGCGAACAGGGCCAGGTGGACGCCCAGTACTTC. It encodes CASSEQGQVDAQYF.

The chain employs TRBV6-5 and TRBJ2-7; no reliable D call. The CDR3 has 13 amino acids. Trimming cost V 11 bases and J 0 bases, with 14 bases left between them. CDR1 is MNHEY and CDR2 is SVGAGI in the germline V gene. CDR3 DNA: TGTGCCGTTAGTAGCCCAGCCTCCTACGAGCAGTACTTC. Translating it yields CAVSSPASYEQYF.

This clone was found once. V usage is TRBV2 and J usage is TRBJ2-7; 10 bases map to TRBD1. V lost 4 bases to trimming and J lost 2 bases; unmatched junction nucleotides: 2. The germline CDR1 and CDR2 sequences are SNHLY and FYNNEI. The CDR3 runs to 14 residues. DNA of the CDR3: TGTGCCAGCAGTGGGACAGGGGGTACCTACGAGCAGTACTTC. Translated, it gives CASSGTGGTYEQYF.

On this clone itself: The sample has other DNA sequences that encode this CDR3 too. V and J are TRBV29-1 and TRBJ2-7, with TRBD1 matching 10 bases. The CDR3 runs to 12 residues. Trimming took 5 bases from V and 4 from J; bases not matched to a gene: 2. Germline CDR1 SQVTM, CDR2 ANQGSEA. CDR3 nucleotides: TGCAGCGTTCGGGACAGGGGATACGAGCAGTACTTC. As protein: CSVRDRGYEQYF.